This T cell receptor (beta chain) came from a study of T cells expressing NK-cell markers. TCRdb derives one entry per CDR3 protein from the 5' RACE reads, leaving out DNA. The table for this sample gives some 340,000 distinct CDR3 sequences. Germline assignment: CDR1 MNHEY and CDR2 SMNVEV (reference sequence). This CDR3 has 14 amino acids. What was sequenced was blood T cells: a sorted CD56 or NKG2C T cell subset, CD4+ or CD8+ T cells, or bulk PBMC T cells (not recorded which). The chain joins TRBV27 to TRBJ2-3. This receptor was taken from a man between 18 and 69 years old in good health. This CDR3 reads CASSYGRVTDTQYF.